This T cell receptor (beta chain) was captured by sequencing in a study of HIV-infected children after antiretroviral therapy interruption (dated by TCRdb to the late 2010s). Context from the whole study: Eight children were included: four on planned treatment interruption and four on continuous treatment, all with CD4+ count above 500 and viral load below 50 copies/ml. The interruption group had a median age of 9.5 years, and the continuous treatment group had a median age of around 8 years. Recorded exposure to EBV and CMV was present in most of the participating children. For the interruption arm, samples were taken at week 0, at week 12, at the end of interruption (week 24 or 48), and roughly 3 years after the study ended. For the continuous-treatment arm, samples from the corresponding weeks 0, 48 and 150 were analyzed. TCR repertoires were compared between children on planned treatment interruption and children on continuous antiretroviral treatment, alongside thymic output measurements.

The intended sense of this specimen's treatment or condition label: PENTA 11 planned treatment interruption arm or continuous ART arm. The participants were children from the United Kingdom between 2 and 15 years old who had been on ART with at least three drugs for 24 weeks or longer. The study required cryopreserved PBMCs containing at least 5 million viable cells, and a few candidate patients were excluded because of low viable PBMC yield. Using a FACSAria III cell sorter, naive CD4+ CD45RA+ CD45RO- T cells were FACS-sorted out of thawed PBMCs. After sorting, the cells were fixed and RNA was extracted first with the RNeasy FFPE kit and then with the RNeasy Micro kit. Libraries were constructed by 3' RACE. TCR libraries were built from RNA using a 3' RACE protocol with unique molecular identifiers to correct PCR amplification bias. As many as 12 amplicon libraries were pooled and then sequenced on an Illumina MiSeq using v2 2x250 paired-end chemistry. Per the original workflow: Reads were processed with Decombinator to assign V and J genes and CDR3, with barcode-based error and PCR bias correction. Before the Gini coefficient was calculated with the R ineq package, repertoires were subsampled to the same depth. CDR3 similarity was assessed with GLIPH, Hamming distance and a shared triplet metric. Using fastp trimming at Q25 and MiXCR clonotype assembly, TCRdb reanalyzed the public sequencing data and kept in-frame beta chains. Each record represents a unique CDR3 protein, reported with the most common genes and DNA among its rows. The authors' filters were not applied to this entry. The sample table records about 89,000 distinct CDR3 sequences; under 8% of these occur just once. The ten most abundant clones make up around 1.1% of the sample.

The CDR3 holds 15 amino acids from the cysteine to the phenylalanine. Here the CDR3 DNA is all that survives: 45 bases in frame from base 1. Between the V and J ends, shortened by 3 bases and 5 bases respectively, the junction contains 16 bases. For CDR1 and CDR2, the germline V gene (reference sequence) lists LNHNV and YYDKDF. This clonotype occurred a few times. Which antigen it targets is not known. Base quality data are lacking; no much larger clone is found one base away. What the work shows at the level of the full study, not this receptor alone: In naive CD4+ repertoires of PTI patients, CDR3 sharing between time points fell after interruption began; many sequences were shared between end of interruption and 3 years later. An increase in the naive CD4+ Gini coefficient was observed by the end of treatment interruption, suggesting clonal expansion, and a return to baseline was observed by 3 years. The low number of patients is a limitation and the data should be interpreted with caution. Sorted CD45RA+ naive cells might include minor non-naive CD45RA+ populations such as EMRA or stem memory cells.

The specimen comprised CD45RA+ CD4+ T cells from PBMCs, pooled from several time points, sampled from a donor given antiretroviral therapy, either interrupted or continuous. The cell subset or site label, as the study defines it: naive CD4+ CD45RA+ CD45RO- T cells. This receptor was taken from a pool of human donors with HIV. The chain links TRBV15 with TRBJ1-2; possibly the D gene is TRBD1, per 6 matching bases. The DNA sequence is TGTGCCACCAGCAGGGATGGACAGTCTTATTATGGCTACACCTTC. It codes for CATSRDGQSYYGYTF.